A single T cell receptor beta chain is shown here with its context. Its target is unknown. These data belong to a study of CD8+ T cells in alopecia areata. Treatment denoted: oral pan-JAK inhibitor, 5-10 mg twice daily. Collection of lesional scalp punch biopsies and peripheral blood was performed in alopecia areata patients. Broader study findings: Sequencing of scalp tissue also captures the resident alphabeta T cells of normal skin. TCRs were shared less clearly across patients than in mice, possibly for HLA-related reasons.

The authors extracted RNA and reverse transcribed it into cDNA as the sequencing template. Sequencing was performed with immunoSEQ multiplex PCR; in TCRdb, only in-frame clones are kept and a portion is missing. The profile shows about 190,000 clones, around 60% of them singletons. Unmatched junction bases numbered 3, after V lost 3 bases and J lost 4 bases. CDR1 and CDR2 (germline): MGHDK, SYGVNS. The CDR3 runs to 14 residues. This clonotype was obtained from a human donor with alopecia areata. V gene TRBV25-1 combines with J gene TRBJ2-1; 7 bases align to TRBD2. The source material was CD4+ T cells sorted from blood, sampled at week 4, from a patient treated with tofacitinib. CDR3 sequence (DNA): TGTGCCAGCAGTGAGGCTAGCGGTTACAATGAGCAGTTCTTC. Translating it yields CASSEASGYNEQFF.